This is a list of T cell receptor beta chains from one sample in a study of blood T cell repertoires in COVID-19. Some clones are missing from TCRdb's copy, which holds only in-frame ones; the method was immunoSEQ multiplex PCR. The table shows a few hundred thousand clones, with approximately 83% occurring only once. The material sequenced was PBMCs or T cells enriched from blood (not recorded which). These receptors all come from a woman between 40 and 55 years old with acute COVID-19. Both conserved end residues are part of each CDR3. The D gene is left open where the match is weak. Some rows mark clone size as missing; the rest say once, few, many or name a class of expanded clone.

clone size	V gene	J gene	D gene	CDR3 DNA	CDR3 protein
few	TRBV6-2/TRBV6-3	TRBJ1-5	.	TGTGCCAGCAGTTACTCGGATATGAGAGGGCCTTATCAGCCCCAGCATTTT	CASSYSDMRGPYQPQHF
.	TRBV11-2	TRBJ1-2	.	TGTGCCAGCAGCTTAGTAGCCGGGGAGGGTGGCTACACCTTC	CASSLVAGEGGYTF
.	TRBV19	TRBJ1-1	.	TGTGCCAGTAGCCGTAAGGGACATACGAACACTGAAGCTTTCTTT	CASSRKGHTNTEAFF
.	TRBV28	TRBJ2-4	.	TGTGCCAGCAGTTTCAGGGGAGGGGCCAAAAACATTCAGTACTTC	CASSFRGGAKNIQYF
.	TRBV4-2	TRBJ2-1	TRBD2	TGTGCCAGCAGCCAAGATCTGCCAGCGGGGAATGAGCAGTTCTTC	CASSQDLPAGNEQFF
.	TRBV10-3	TRBJ2-2	TRBD1	TGTGCCATCAGTGAGTCGAAGGGGGCTGGTACCGGGGAGCTGTTTTTT	CAISESKGAGTGELFF
.	TRBV4-2	TRBJ2-7	.	TGTGCCAGCAGCCAACCTTGGAGGGGTCCCACGGGGTACGAGCAGTACTTC	CASSQPWRGPTGYEQYF
once	TRBV28	TRBJ2-3	TRBD2	TGTGCCAGCAGTAGCGAGCGGGAGGGTTTAGATACGCAGTATTTT	CASSSEREGLDTQYF
.	TRBV3-1/TRBV3-2	TRBJ1-3	.	TGTGCCAGCAGCCGAGAAATACTCTCTGGAAACACCATATATTTT	CASSREILSGNTIYF
.	TRBV27	TRBJ1-5	TRBD1	TGTGCCAGCAGTTTCAACCCCGGGACAGGGCCTAATCAGCCCCAGCATTTT	CASSFNPGTGPNQPQHF
.	TRBV7-9	TRBJ2-3	.	TGTGCCAGCAGCTTAGGGGGCGGACTATATGAGCAGTATTTT	CASSLGGGLYEQYF
.	TRBV9	TRBJ2-1	TRBD2	TGTGCCAGCAGCATTAGCGGGGGCACCTACAATGAGCAGTTCTTC	CASSISGGTYNEQFF
.	TRBV25-1	TRBJ2-1	TRBD2	TGTGCCAGCAGTGAACCGGGACTAGCGGGGGACAATGAGCAGTTCTTC	CASSEPGLAGDNEQFF
.	TRBV5-1	TRBJ2-3	TRBD2	TGCGCCAGCAGCAGCGGACTAGCGAAGGTTGATACGCAGTATTTT	CASSSGLAKVDTQYF
.	TRBV3-1/TRBV3-2	TRBJ1-1	TRBD1	TGTGCCAGCAGCCATTACGGGACAGGGATGAACACTGAAGCTTTCTTT	CASSHYGTGMNTEAFF
.	TRBV3-1/TRBV3-2	TRBJ2-1	.	TGTGCCAGCAGCCAAGATTACTACAATGAGCAGTTCTTC	CASSQDYYNEQFF
.	TRBV2	TRBJ2-3	TRBD1	TGTGCCAGCCGGGGACAGGAGGGAGTAGGCACAGATACGCAGTATTTT	CASRGQEGVGTDTQYF
.	TRBV11-2	TRBJ1-3	.	TGTGCCAGCAGCTTAGATCGAGGACAGACTGGAAACACCATATATTTT	CASSLDRGQTGNTIYF
.	TRBV5-4	TRBJ2-5	.	TGTGCCAGCAGCCCCCGTTTAGCGGCTCAAGAGACCCAGTACTTC	CASSPRLAAQETQYF
.	TRBV10-3	TRBJ1-1	.	TGTGCCATCAGTACCACCGGCGGCACTGAAGCTTTCTTT	CAISTTGGTEAFF
.	TRBV5-4	TRBJ2-5	TRBD1	TGTGCCAGCAGCCCCTATGGCGGACAGGGGCAAGAGACCCAGTACTTC	CASSPYGGQGQETQYF
.	TRBV4-2	TRBJ1-6	.	TGTGCCAGCAGCCCGGGTGCCTATGATTCACCCCTCCACTTT	CASSPGAYDSPLHF
few	TRBV7-9	TRBJ1-3	.	TGTGCCAGCAGCCCTTCTGGAAACACCATATATTTT	CASSPSGNTIYF
.	TRBV19	TRBJ2-2	.	TGTGCCAGTAGTACGGTGAACACCGGGGAGCTGTTTTTT	CASSTVNTGELFF
.	TRBV20-1	TRBJ1-1	.	TGCAGTGCTAGTTTGCCGGGAGGGACTGAAGCTTTCTTT	CSASLPGGTEAFF
.	TRBV14	TRBJ2-1	.	TGTGCCAGCAGCCACGGGATTTTGGGTGAGCAGTTCTTC	CASSHGILGEQFF
.	TRBV19	TRBJ2-7	TRBD2	TGTGCCAGTAGTATCGAGTGGGGCGGGAGTGGCTCCTACGAGCAGTACTTC	CASSIEWGGSGSYEQYF
once	TRBV7-8	TRBJ1-4	.	TGTGCCAGCAGCTTGCAGGGCTTAGCTAATGAAAAACTGTTTTTT	CASSLQGLANEKLFF
.	TRBV6-5	TRBJ2-7	TRBD2	TGTGCCAGCACCGAACAGCGGGACCGAGCACCCGAGCAGTACTTC	CASTEQRDRAPEQYF
.	TRBV6-6	TRBJ2-7	TRBD2	TGTGCCAGCAGTCTAGGGACTAGCGGCCGCTTAATCTACGAGCAGTACTTC	CASSLGTSGRLIYEQYF
.	TRBV20-1	TRBJ2-3	.	TGCAGTGCTAGCGCGGGAGATACGCAGTATTTT	CSASAGDTQYF
.	TRBV19	TRBJ2-1	TRBD2	TGTGCCAGTAGTATATTAGGGACTAGCGGTAACAATGAGCAGTTCTTC	CASSILGTSGNNEQFF
.	TRBV19	TRBJ1-2	.	TGTGCCAGTAGGACAGCTAACTATGGCTACACCTTC	CASRTANYGYTF
.	TRBV25-1	TRBJ2-3	TRBD2	TGTGCCAGCAGTGATCTAGCGGGACCCACAGATACGCAGTATTTT	CASSDLAGPTDTQYF
.	TRBV6-2/TRBV6-3	TRBJ1-5	TRBD1	TGTGCCAGCAGTTACCCTAACAGGGGGCGAGATTCGCTTAGCAATCAGCCCCAGCATTTT	CASSYPNRGRDSLSNQPQHF
.	TRBV19	TRBJ1-6	.	TGTGCCGCGGGGCAGAGAGGTAATTCACCCCTCCACTTT	CAAGQRGNSPLHF
.	TRBV15	TRBJ2-3	TRBD2	TGTGCCACCAGCAGAGATGGGGCTTCTAGCGGAGAAGGAACAGATACGCAGTATTTT	CATSRDGASSGEGTDTQYF
.	TRBV7-9	TRBJ2-5	TRBD2	TGTGCCAGCAGCCTAAAGACTAGCGGGAGAGGGGAGACCCAGTACTTC	CASSLKTSGRGETQYF
few	TRBV7-2	TRBJ2-7	.	TGTGCCAGCACCACAGCGACAGGGACTGTCTACGAGCAGTACTTC	CASTTATGTVYEQYF
.	TRBV15	TRBJ2-1	TRBD2	TGTGCCACCAGCAGAGTAGCGGGCGGGTTCAATGAGCAGTTCTTC	CATSRVAGGFNEQFF
once	TRBV19	TRBJ1-1	TRBD1	TGTGCCAGTAGACATTCACCCCGTACAGGGGGTTCAGCTGAAGCTTTCTTT	CASRHSPRTGGSAEAFF
few	TRBV7-2	TRBJ2-7	TRBD2	TGTGCCAGCAGCTCCCGGAGCGGGAGTTACGAGCAGTACTTC	CASSSRSGSYEQYF
few	TRBV7-2	TRBJ1-4	TRBD1	TGTGCCAGCAGCTTATTGGGACAGGGGGACGAAAAACTGTTTTTT	CASSLLGQGDEKLFF
.	TRBV6-5	TRBJ2-2	TRBD2	TGTGCCAGCAGTCGCACTAGCGGATCTTCCGGGGAGCTGTTTTTT	CASSRTSGSSGELFF
.	TRBV7-9	TRBJ1-3	.	TGTGCCAGCAGCGTCATACAGGGCTATACTGGAAACACCATATATTTT	CASSVIQGYTGNTIYF
once	TRBV6-5	TRBJ1-1	TRBD1	TGTGCCAGCAGACCCTGGGACAGGGGCGACGTCGCTTTCTTT	CASRPWDRGDVAFF
once	TRBV5-4	TRBJ2-3	TRBD2	TGTGCCAGCAAGGCGGGGGGCCAAACTAGCACAGATACGCAGTATTTT	CASKAGGQTSTDTQYF
.	TRBV6-5	TRBJ1-5	.	TGTGCCAGCAGTTACATGGACTTCGGGCAGCCCCAGCATTTT	CASSYMDFGQPQHF
medium-sized	TRBV7-9	TRBJ1-4	.	TGTGCCAGCAGCTTAGCCGGTTCGGGTACGGAAGAAAAACTGTTTTTT	CASSLAGSGTEEKLFF